Listed below are T cell receptor beta chains from one sample, sequenced in a study of cytomegalovirus exposure and HLA in healthy donors. The data were produced by immunoSEQ multiplex PCR, yet TCRdb's version contains in-frame clones alone and is incomplete. The sample records about 160,000 clones, 79% being singletons. The sample was PBMCs. The receptors were gathered from a human donor in good health. Both conserved end residues are part of each CDR3. D genes are given only for firm matches. A clone size is listed for some rows: how often the clone was seen (once, few, many), or a class if it is expanded.

TRBJ2-1,NA,TRBV7-9,NA,TGTGCCAGCAGCTCGGCGGGGTGGGGTATCGAGCGAAACAATGAGCAGTTCTTC,CASSSAGWGIERNNEQFF
TRBJ2-5,NA,TRBV4-1,NA,TGCGCCAGCAGCCAGAACAGGGTAGGGGAAGAGACCCAGTACTTC,CASSQNRVGEETQYF
TRBJ1-5,NA,TRBV7-4,NA,TGTGCCAGCAGCCCCTCCTGGGACAATCCTAGCAATCAGCCCCAGCATTTT,CASSPSWDNPSNQPQHF
TRBJ2-1,once,TRBV10-3,NA,TGTGCCATCAGGCGGACAGCTTACAATGAGCAGTTCTTC,CAIRRTAYNEQFF
TRBJ2-3,NA,TRBV5-8,TRBD2,TGTGCCAGCACCTCAAGAACCGGACTAGCTTCAAGGAGGGGTACGCAGTATTTT,CASTSRTGLASRRGTQYF
TRBJ2-7,NA,TRBV7-2,TRBD2,TGTGCCAGCAGCTTAGCGAGCGGGGGTGAATCCTACGAGCAGTACTTC,CASSLASGGESYEQYF
TRBJ2-7,NA,TRBV2,NA,TGTGCCAGCAGATTGGGGAGAAATAACGAGCAGTACTTC,CASRLGRNNEQYF
TRBJ1-1,few,TRBV2,TRBD1,TGTGCCAGCAGTGAAGAATTGGGACCTTGGACAGGGAGAGCTTTCTTT,CASSEELGPWTGRAFF
TRBJ2-3,NA,TRBV4-1,NA,TGCGCCAGCAGCCAACCCCAAGATACGCAGTATTTT,CASSQPQDTQYF
TRBJ2-5,NA,TRBV25-1,NA,TGTGCCAGCAGTGAATGGAGTGTTGGAGAGACCCAGTACTTC,CASSEWSVGETQYF
TRBJ2-1,NA,TRBV5-6,NA,TGTGCCAGCAGCCGCGGGAAAAGCTCCTACAATGAGCAGTTCTTC,CASSRGKSSYNEQFF
TRBJ1-1,few,TRBV30,NA,TGTGCCTGGAAACTCGGGGGGAACACTGAAGCTTTCTTT,CAWKLGGNTEAFF
TRBJ2-1,NA,TRBV4-1,NA,TGCGCCAGCAGTCTTCTGGGGGGCAATGAGCAGTTCTTC,CASSLLGGNEQFF
TRBJ2-2,once,TRBV13,TRBD1,TGTGCCAGCAGCTCACGAGGAACAGGGGCGAACACCGGGGAGCTGTTTTTT,CASSSRGTGANTGELFF
TRBJ2-3,NA,TRBV30,TRBD2,TGTGCCTGGAGTGTACGGGGACTAGCGGGGGGACCTAGCACAGATACGCAGTATTTT,CAWSVRGLAGGPSTDTQYF
TRBJ1-6,NA,TRBV11-2,TRBD1,TGTGCCAGCAGCACTCCACAGGGGGCCTATAATTCACCCCTCCACTTT,CASSTPQGAYNSPLHF
TRBJ2-2,NA,TRBV4-1,NA,TGCGCCAGCAGCCAAGATCGAAGGGGGTCCGGGGAGCTGTTTTTT,CASSQDRRGSGELFF
TRBJ2-3,NA,TRBV7-9,TRBD2,TGTGCCAGCAGCTTATATATAGCGGGTAGCACAGATACGCAGTATTTT,CASSLYIAGSTDTQYF
TRBJ2-5,NA,TRBV27,NA,TGTGCCAGCAGTTTATCGTGGCAGGTACAAGAGACCCAGTACTTC,CASSLSWQVQETQYF
TRBJ2-7,once,TRBV5-6,TRBD2,TGTGCCAGCAGCCCCGGGACTAGCGGGAGGATCGAGCAGTACTTC,CASSPGTSGRIEQYF
TRBJ2-7,NA,TRBV11-3,TRBD2,TGTGCCAGCAGCTCGGGACTAGCGGGTTCCTACGAGCAGTACTTC,CASSSGLAGSYEQYF
TRBJ2-2,NA,TRBV5-8,TRBD1,TGTGCCAGGCAGGGGGCAAGAAACACCGGGGAGCTGTTTTTT,CARQGARNTGELFF
TRBJ2-1,NA,TRBV7-2,TRBD2,TGTGCCAGCAGCTCACAACTAGCGGGAGCGTACAATGAGCAGTTCTTC,CASSSQLAGAYNEQFF
TRBJ2-2,few,TRBV25-1,TRBD2,TGTGCCAGCAGTCCCGCGGGGGGCACCGGGGAGCTGTTTTTT,CASSPAGGTGELFF
TRBJ1-5,once,TRBV6-6,NA,TGTGCCAGCAGTTACTCGGGAGGGCAGGGTGGTCAGCCCCAGCATTTT,CASSYSGGQGGQPQHF
TRBJ2-7,NA,TRBV27,TRBD1,TGTGCCAGCAGTTTAGGGACAGGGGCCTACGAGCAGTACTTC,CASSLGTGAYEQYF
TRBJ2-7,NA,TRBV15,NA,TGTGCCACCAGCAGAGAGCCAGGAGGGCCCTTCGTTTACGAGCAGTACTTC,CATSREPGGPFVYEQYF
TRBJ2-2,once,TRBV18,TRBD1,TGTGCCAGCTCACCCTATCGGGACAGATTCACCGGGGAGCTGTTTTTT,CASSPYRDRFTGELFF
TRBJ2-7,NA,TRBV7-2,TRBD2,TGTGCCAGCAGCTTTGCGGGAGGGAGCTCCTACGAGCAGTACTTC,CASSFAGGSSYEQYF
TRBJ2-7,NA,TRBV28,TRBD2,TGTGCCACCGTAGCGGGAGGTTCCCTCTACGAGCAGTACTTC,CATVAGGSLYEQYF
TRBJ1-2,NA,TRBV5-1,NA,TGCGCCAGCAGCCTTGACCCTTACGCGGGGGATGGCTACACCTTC,CASSLDPYAGDGYTF